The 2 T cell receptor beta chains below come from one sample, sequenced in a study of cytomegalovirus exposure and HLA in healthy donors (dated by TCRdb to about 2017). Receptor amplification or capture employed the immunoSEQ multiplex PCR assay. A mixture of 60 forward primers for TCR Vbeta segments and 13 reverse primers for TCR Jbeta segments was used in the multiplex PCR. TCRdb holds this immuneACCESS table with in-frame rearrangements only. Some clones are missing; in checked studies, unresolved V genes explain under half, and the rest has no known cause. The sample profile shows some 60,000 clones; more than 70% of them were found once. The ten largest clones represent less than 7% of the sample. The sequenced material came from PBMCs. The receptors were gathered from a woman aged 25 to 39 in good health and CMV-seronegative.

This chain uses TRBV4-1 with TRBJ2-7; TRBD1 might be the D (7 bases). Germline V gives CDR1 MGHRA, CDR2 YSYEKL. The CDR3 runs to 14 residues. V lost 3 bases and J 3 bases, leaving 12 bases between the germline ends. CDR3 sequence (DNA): TGCGCCAGCAGCCAGGGGGGACAGTTCTACGAGCAGTACGTC. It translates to CASSQGGQFYEQYV.

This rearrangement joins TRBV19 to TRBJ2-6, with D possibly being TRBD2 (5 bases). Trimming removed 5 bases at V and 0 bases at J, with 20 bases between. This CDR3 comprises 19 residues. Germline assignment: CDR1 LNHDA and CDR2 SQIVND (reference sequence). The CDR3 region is CASSAGLISSGSGANVLTF. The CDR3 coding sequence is TGTGCCAGTAGTGCGGGCCTTATATCATCGGGCTCTGGGGCCAACGTCCTGACTTTC.